This TCR beta chain was found in a study of OX40 agonist ivuxolimab in advanced cancers. At the level of the study: Among those enrolled, mean age was about 58 years (range 23 to 79) and over 70% were male.

This clone was observed a single time. Germline CDR1 reads SGHVS; CDR2 reads FQNEAQ. V lost 1 base and J 4 bases, leaving 16 bases between the germline ends. The length of the CDR3 is 16 residues. The table came from immunoSEQ multiplex PCR; TCRdb's copy has only in-frame clones and leaves some out. The sample has some 37,000 clones, 88% seen once. The chain carries TRBV7-8 and TRBJ1-1; maybe TRBD1 (5 bases). The specimen comprised CD4+ or CD8+ T cells sorted from blood, sampled in a trial of the OX40 agonist ivuxolimab. The receptor comes from an adult with an advanced solid tumor such as melanoma, head and neck, liver or kidney cancer. The CDR3 DNA is TGTGCCAGCAGCTTAGTTGGACGGGGGGTGGTCACTGAAGCTTTCTTT. It specifies CASSLVGRGVVTEAFF.